Given below is one T cell receptor beta chain in context. The antigen this receptor binds is unknown. Sequencing relied on a NextSeq 550. The Human TCR Profiling Kit (MiLaboratory) was used to make UMI-labeled 5' RACE TRB cDNA libraries. cDNA synthesis used the entire amount of extracted RNA, and PCR amplification then used the entire amount of cDNA produced. Libraries were prepared in parallel with an identical number of PCR cycles. The original methods were these. With a minimum of two reads required per UMI, MIGEC and MiXCR pulled out about 52,000 +/- 9,100 unique UMI-labeled TRB cDNA molecules from each library. On average, roughly 40,000 +/- 10,000 functional in-frame TRB CDR3 nucleotide clonotypes lacking stop codons were found per library. Diversity metrics, including normalized Shannon-Wiener and Chao1, were computed in VDJtools after downsampling to 5000 UMI-labeled TRB molecules per sample. For the central five CDR3 residues, VDJtools calculated physicochemical properties weighted by clonotype size, namely interaction energy, strength, volume and Kidera factor 4. Reprocessed by TCRdb, the reads give a single entry per CDR3 protein sequence, without DNA. Here the V and J calls rest on TCRdb's processing, not on the authors' analysis. The sample table on file contains some 120,000 distinct CDR3 sequences. In total, the top ten clones hold less than 0.4% of the sample.

Each CD8+ T cell subset was flow-sorted in triplicate, with 300,000 or so cells per subset placed directly into RLT lysis buffer. Naive CD8+ T cells were defined stringently as CD45RO-CCR7+CD27+CD95- to exclude memory contaminants. Peripheral blood mononuclear cells were isolated from buffy coats using standard density gradient centrifugation. Naive CXCR3-negative and CXCR3-positive CD8+ T cells were flow-sorted on a FACSAria III. Total RNA was extracted from sorted cells using an RNeasy Mini Kit. This record comes from a study of CXCR3-negative and CXCR3-positive naive CD8 T cells (dated by TCRdb to between 2018 and 2021). About the investigation overall: Approximately 130 million TRB reads were obtained in total, roughly 1.5 +/- 0.3 million reads per library. Diversity and physicochemical repertoire analyses covered some eleven donors pooled from two independent experiments. TRBV-TRBJ cluster analysis included naive subsets from about 5 donors and memory cells from 3 donors.

The CDR3 numbers 14 residues from cysteine through phenylalanine. The coding DNA is unavailable. The germline V gene provides CDR1 ENHRY and CDR2 SYGVKD. Here is what the overall study found, with its caveats: CXCR3 expression partially decreased after cryopreservation, so most assays used freshly isolated PBMCs. Repertoire diversity was comparably high in both naive subsets but much lower in memory CD8+ T cells. Because surface CD5, which has been linked to self-reactivity in mice, was comparable between naive subsets, TCR interaction strength was also inferred from TRB CDR3 physicochemical properties. Compared with CXCR3-negative naive cells, CXCR3-positive naive cells had TRB CDR3s with higher hydrophobicity (lower Kidera factor 4), lower energy, and higher strength and volume indices. Within the same donor, TRBV-TRBJ usage looked similar between naive CXCR3-negative and CXCR3-positive cells, but memory cells had distinct patterns.

The TCR originated in a human donor in good health. Some clones in this sample may be carry-over from other donors' samples. Specimen: naive CXCR3+ CD8+ T cells from blood. The intended sense of this specimen's cell subset or site label: CD45RO-CCR7+CD27+CD95- naive CD8+ T cells expressing CXCR3 (TNR3+). This chain joins TRBV10-3 to TRBJ2-7; TCRdb's D gene call, TRBD2, goes unchecked for lack of DNA. The CDR3 region has the sequence CASSLTAGGPEQYF.